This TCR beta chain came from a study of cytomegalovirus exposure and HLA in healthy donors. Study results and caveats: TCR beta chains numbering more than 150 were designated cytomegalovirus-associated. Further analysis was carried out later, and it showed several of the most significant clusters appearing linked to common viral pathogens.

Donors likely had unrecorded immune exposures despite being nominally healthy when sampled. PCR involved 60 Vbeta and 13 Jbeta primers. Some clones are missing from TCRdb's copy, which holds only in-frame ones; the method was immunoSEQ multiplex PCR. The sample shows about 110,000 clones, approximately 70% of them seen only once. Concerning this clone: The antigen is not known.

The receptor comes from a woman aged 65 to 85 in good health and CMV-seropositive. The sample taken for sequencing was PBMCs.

CDR3 DNA: TGTGCCAGCGGTTGGGCAGGCCCCACTGAAGCTTTCTTT. Encoded protein: CASGWAGPTEAFF. The V call is TRBV6-5, the J call TRBJ1-1; D unclear. The CDR3 runs 13 residues. V was cut by 8 bases and J by 4 bases, with 14 bases left in between. Germline CDR1 and CDR2: MNHEY and SVGAGI.